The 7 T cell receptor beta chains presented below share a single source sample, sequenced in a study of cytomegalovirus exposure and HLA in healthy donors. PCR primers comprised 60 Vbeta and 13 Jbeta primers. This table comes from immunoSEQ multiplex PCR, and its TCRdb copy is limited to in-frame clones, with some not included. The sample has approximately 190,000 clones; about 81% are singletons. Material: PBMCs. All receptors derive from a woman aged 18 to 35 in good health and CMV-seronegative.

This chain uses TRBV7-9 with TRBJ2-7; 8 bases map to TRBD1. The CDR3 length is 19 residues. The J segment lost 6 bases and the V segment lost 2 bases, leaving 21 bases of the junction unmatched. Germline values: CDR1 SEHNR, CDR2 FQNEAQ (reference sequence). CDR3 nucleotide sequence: TGTGCCAGCAGCTTAAAGATGGGGGACAGGCTTTTCCTTGCAGGCGAGCAGTACTTC. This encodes CASSLKMGDRLFLAGEQYF.

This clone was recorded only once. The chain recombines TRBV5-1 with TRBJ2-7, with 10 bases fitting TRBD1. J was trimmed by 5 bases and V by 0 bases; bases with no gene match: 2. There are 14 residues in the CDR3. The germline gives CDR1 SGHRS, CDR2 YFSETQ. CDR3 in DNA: TGCGCCAGCAGCTTGGCCGGGACAGGGGACGAGCAGTACTTC. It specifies CASSLAGTGDEQYF. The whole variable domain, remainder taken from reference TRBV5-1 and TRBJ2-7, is KAGVTQTPRYLIKTRGQQVTLSCSPISGHRSVSWYQQTPGQGLQFLFEYFSETQRNKGNFPGRFSGRQFSNSRSEMNVSTLELGDSALYLCASSLAGTGDEQYFGPGTRLTVT.

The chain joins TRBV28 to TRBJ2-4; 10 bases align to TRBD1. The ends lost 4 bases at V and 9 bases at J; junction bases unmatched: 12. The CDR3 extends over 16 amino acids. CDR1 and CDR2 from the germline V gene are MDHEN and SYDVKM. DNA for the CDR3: TGTGCCAGCAGTTCCAATCCGGGACAGGGGTTAAGCATTCAGTACTTC. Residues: CASSSNPGQGLSIQYF.

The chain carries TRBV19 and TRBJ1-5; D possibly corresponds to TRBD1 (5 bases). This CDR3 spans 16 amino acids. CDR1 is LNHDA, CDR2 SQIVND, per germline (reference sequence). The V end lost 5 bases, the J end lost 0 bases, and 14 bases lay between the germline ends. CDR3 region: CASSGGGDTSNQPQHF. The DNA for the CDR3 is TGTGCCAGTAGTGGAGGAGGGGATACTAGCAATCAGCCCCAGCATTTT. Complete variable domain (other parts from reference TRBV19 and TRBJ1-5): DGGITQSPKYLFRKEGQNVTLSCEQNLNHDAMYWYRQDPGQGLRLIYYSQIVNDFQKGDIAEGYSVSREKKESFPLTVTSAQKNPTAFYLCASSGGGDTSNQPQHFGDGTRLSIL.

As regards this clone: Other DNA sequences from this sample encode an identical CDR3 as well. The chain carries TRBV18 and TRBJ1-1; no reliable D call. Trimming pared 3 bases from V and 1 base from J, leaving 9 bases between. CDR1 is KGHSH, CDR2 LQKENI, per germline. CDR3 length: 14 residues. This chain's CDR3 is CASSPAGTNTEAFF. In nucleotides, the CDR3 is TGTGCCAGCTCACCGGCAGGTACGAACACTGAAGCTTTCTTT.

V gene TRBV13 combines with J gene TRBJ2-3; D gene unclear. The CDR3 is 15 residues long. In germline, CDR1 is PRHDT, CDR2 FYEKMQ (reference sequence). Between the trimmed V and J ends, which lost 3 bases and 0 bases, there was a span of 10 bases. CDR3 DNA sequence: TGTGCCAGCAGCTTGCCTATAAACAGCACAGATACGCAGTATTTT. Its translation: CASSLPINSTDTQYF.

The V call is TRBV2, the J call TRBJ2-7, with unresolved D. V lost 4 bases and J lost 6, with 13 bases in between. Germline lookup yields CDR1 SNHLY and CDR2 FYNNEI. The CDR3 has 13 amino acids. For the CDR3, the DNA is TGTGCCAGCAGTGTAAGCCCTTTGAGCGAGCAGTACTTC. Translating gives CASSVSPLSEQYF.